The sample holds many counts of the clone carrying this T cell receptor (beta chain). TCRdb processed the 5' RACE reads anew with MiXCR; each CDR3 protein has one entry. Of 200,000 to 250,000 distinct CDR3 sequences in the sample, roughly 10% were seen once. The data are from a study of T-cell memory formation after mild COVID-19. About the study: Largely, TCR clusters stayed within a single donor.

This receptor was taken from a man aged 18 to 29 who had mild COVID-19 (a few samples of this study predate the infection). Cell type and time point are not known. Sequencing input: PBMCs or a T cell subset sorted from them (not recorded which).

For the CDR3, the DNA is TGCGCCAGCAGCTTGGCCCAGTATAGTGGGTTCTACGAGCAGTACTTC. Protein sequence: CASSLAQYSGFYEQYF. The rearrangement links TRBV5-1 to TRBJ2-7; D gene ambiguous. The germline V gene has CDR1 SGHRS and CDR2 YFSETQ. Trimming removed 0 bases from V and 3 bases from J, with 16 bases in between. The CDR3 runs to 16 residues.